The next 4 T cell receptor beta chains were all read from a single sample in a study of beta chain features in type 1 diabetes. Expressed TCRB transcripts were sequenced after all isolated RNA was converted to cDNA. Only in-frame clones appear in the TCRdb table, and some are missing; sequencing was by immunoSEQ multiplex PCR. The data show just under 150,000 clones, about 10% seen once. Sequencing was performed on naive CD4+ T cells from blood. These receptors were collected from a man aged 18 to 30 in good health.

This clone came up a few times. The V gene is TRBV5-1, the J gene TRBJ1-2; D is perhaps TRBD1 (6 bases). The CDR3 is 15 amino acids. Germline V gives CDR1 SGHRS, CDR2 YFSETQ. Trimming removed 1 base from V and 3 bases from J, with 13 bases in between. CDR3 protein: CASSLQGNSDYGYTF. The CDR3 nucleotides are TGCGCCAGCAGCTTGCAGGGGAACTCTGACTATGGCTACACCTTC.

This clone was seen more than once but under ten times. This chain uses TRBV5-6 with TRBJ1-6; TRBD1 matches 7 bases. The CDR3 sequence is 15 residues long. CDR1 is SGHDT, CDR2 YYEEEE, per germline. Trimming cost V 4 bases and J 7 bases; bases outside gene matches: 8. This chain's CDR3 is CASSHGTVSNSPLHF. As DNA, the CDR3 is TGTGCCAGCAGCCACGGGACAGTCTCAAATTCACCCCTCCACTTT.

CDR3 sequence: CASSPGQGTYQETQYF. The CDR3 nucleotides read TGTGCCAGCTCCCCGGGACAGGGGACGTACCAAGAGACCCAGTACTTC. The chain uses TRBV18 and TRBJ2-5; 10 nucleotides agree with TRBD1. The CDR3 length is 16 residues. CDR1 and CDR2 (germline): KGHSH, LQKENI. Trimming cost V 6 bases and J 0 bases; bases outside gene matches: 7.

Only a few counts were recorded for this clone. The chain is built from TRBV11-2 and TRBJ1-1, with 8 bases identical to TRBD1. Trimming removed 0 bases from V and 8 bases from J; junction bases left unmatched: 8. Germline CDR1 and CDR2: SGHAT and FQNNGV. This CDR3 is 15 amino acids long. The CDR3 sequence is CASSLDGTGDFEAFF. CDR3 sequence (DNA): TGTGCCAGCAGCTTAGATGGGACAGGAGATTTCGAAGCTTTCTTT.